This T cell receptor (beta chain) was recorded in a study of T cells in Graves' hyperthyroidism and ophthalmopathy. Study-wide findings and caveats: In blood, most of the thyroid clonotypes expanded above 0.001 were also present. For ophthalmopathy, model prediction preceded onset by a median roughly 6.5 months.

This CDR3 has 13 amino acids. Germline trimming cut 10 bases from V and 6 bases from J; bases unmatched to any gene: 8. This clonotype has a handful of counts. Its target is not known. Amplified TCR beta CDR3 regions came from RNA transcripts. The HTBI set primed first-round TCR CDR3 RT-PCR. MiXCR was run by TCRdb on the multiplex PCR reads, yielding one entry per CDR3 protein. The sample lists fewer than 600,000 distinct CDR3 sequences; 14% were seen once. Exclusion followed for patients with uncontrolled infection, other autoimmune disease, pregnancy or lactation. The PBMCs were taken from about 9.7 ml of fresh peripheral blood.

Sequenced: blood. This clonotype was sampled from a woman aged 40 to 49 with Graves' hyperthyroidism. This chain joins TRBV12-3 or TRBV12-4 and TRBJ1-1; the match to TRBD1 covers 10 bases. The CDR3 loop reads CATKGTGVPEAFF. The CDR3 DNA reads TGTGCCACCAAGGGGACAGGGGTTCCTGAAGCTTTCTTT.